Shown below are 16 T cell receptor beta chains from a single sample sequenced in a study of blood T cell repertoires in COVID-19. The method was immunoSEQ multiplex PCR; TCRdb's version includes in-frame clones alone and lacks a portion of them. Among 200,000 to 250,000 clones listed, approximately 80% were seen once. Sequences were obtained from peripheral blood. Source of these receptors: a woman between 50 and 59 years old with acute or convalescent COVID-19.

This clone was observed a handful of times. This sequence joins TRBV13 and TRBJ2-1; 14 bases match TRBD2. Germline trimming cut 5 bases from V and 8 bases from J; bases unmatched to any gene: 8. CDR3 length: 16 amino acids. Looked up from germline, CDR1 is PRHDT and CDR2 is FYEKMQ (reference sequence). CDR3 in amino acids: CASSQTGLAGDDEQFF. The CDR3 nucleotides are TGTGCCAGCAGCCAGACGGGACTAGCGGGAGACGATGAGCAGTTCTTC. The whole variable domain, filled in from reference TRBV13 and TRBJ2-1, reads AAGVIQSPRHLIKEKRETATLKCYPIPRHDTVYWYQQGPGQDPQFLISFYEKMQSDKGSIPDRFSAQQFSDYHSELNMSSLELGDSALYFCASSQTGLAGDDEQFFGPGTRLTVL.

This chain joins TRBV18 and TRBJ2-1; 9 bases are shared with TRBD2. Germline lookup yields CDR1 KGHSH and CDR2 LQKENI. J was trimmed by 10 bases and V by 3 bases; bases with no gene match: 10. CDR3 length: 15 amino acids. In DNA, the CDR3 is TGTGCCAGCTCACCTCTAGCGGGGAGATTGGGGGAGCAGTTCTTC. Translation: CASSPLAGRLGEQFF. Based on the CDR3 plus reference TRBV18 and TRBJ2-1, the full variable domain is NAGVMQNPRHLVRRRGQEARLRCSPMKGHSHVYWYRQLPEEGLKFMVYLQKENIIDESGMPKERFSAEFPKEGPSILRIQQVVRGDSAAYFCASSPLAGRLGEQFFGPGTRLTVL.

The chain couples TRBV10-2 to TRBJ2-7; TRBD1 is a possible D gene (6 bases). Germline CDR1 is WSHSY and CDR2 is SAAADI. The CDR3 spans 15 residues. Trimming removed 7 bases from V and 2 bases from J, with 18 bases in between. CDR3 region: CASNYAGASTYEQYF. The DNA of the CDR3 is TGCGCCAGCAACTATGCAGGGGCCTCCACCTACGAGCAGTACTTC.

This chain uses TRBV28 with TRBJ2-3; 10 bases match TRBD2. CDR3 length equals 18 residues. The V and J ends lost 1 base and 5 bases, in that order; junction bases with no gene match: 12. The germline gives CDR1 MDHEN, CDR2 SYDVKM. The CDR3, as DNA: TGTGCCAGCAGTTTATTATATGCTAGCGGGGGCACGGGAGATACGCAGTATTTT. Translation: CASSLLYASGGTGDTQYF.

This chain uses TRBV7-2 with TRBJ2-5; 8 positions agree with TRBD2. This CDR3 has 15 amino acids. The germline V gene has CDR1 SGHTA and CDR2 FQGNSA. V gave up 2 bases and J gave up 7 bases; unmatched junction bases: 9. CDR3 protein: CASSLTSGGGGTQYF. In DNA, the CDR3 is TGTGCCAGCAGCTTAACCAGCGGGGGAGGAGGGACCCAGTACTTC.

The gene calls are TRBV29-1 and TRBJ2-7, with TRBD1 matching over 8 bases. The CDR3 extends over 15 amino acids. Germline V gene data show CDR1 as SQVTM and CDR2 as ANQGSEA. The junction had 11 bases not matched to a gene; V was cut back by 6 bases and J by 1 base. The CDR3 bases are TGCAGCGTCCTCGCGGACAGGGATATTTCCTACGAGCAGTACTTC. This encodes CSVLADRDISYEQYF.

The gene calls are TRBV18 and TRBJ2-3, with D tentatively TRBD1 (6 bases). The germline gives CDR1 KGHSH, CDR2 LQKENI. The CDR3 runs 15 residues. V was clipped by 1 base and J by 5 bases, with 13 bases between them. Here the CDR3 DNA reads TGTGCCAGCTCACCACAACAGGGTAGTGGAGATACGCAGTATTTT. As protein: CASSPQQGSGDTQYF. Combining the CDR3 with reference TRBV18 and TRBJ2-3 gives the whole variable domain NAGVMQNPRHLVRRRGQEARLRCSPMKGHSHVYWYRQLPEEGLKFMVYLQKENIIDESGMPKERFSAEFPKEGPSILRIQQVVRGDSAAYFCASSPQQGSGDTQYFGPGTRLTVL.

The V call is TRBV7-2, the J call TRBJ1-5, with a weak D call TRBD1 (6 bases). This CDR3 has 15 amino acids. From germline, CDR1 is SGHTA and CDR2 FQGNSA. V shed 4 bases and J shed 0 bases, with 10 bases lying between them. The CDR3 sequence is CASSYATGSNQPQHF. In nucleotides, the CDR3 is TGTGCCAGCAGCTACGCGACAGGTAGCAATCAGCCCCAGCATTTT.

The CDR3 reads CAIRDISLDYTF. The CDR3 nucleotides are TGTGCCATCAGAGACATATCCTTAGACTACACCTTC. The V call is TRBV10-3, the J call TRBJ1-2; D gene unclear. V dropped 6 bases and J dropped 10 bases, with 15 bases sitting between them. The germline V gene has CDR1 ENHRY and CDR2 SYGVKD. The CDR3 spans 12 residues.

The chain recombines TRBV6-1 with TRBJ2-5; tentative D call: TRBD2 (6 bases). V lost 3 bases to trimming and J lost 5 bases, with 13 bases between them. Germline V lookup: CDR1 MNHNS, CDR2 SASEGT. The CDR3 consists of 14 residues. The CDR3 loop is CASSDIGGVETQYF. CDR3 coding DNA: TGTGCCAGCAGTGACATCGGGGGTGTGGAGACCCAGTACTTC.

The J gene is TRBJ1-5, the V gene TRBV7-8; a weak D match, TRBD1 (6 bases). CDR1 is SGHVS and CDR2 is FQNEAQ in the germline V gene. This CDR3 spans 13 amino acids. Trimming took off 5 bases at V and 7 bases at J, with 12 bases between the two ends. Here the CDR3 DNA reads TGTGCCAGCAGCAATAGGGGGTACCAGCCCCAGCATTTT. Its translation: CASSNRGYQPQHF.

CDR3 DNA: TGCGCCAGCAGCTTGGGGCCCCCGGGAGCGTGGAGCTCCTACGAGCAGTACTTC. This sequence encodes CASSLGPPGAWSSYEQYF. The J gene is TRBJ2-7, the V gene TRBV5-1, with D perhaps matching TRBD2 (6 bases). This CDR3 region has 18 residues. The V end lost 0 bases, the J end lost 0 bases, and 19 bases lay between the germline ends. The germline V gene encodes CDR1 SGHRS and CDR2 YFSETQ.

This clone came up once. The chain joins TRBV18 to TRBJ2-1, with a weak D call TRBD1 (6 bases). V was shortened by 4 bases and J by 12 bases, with 16 bases between the two germline ends. The germline gives CDR1 KGHSH, CDR2 LQKENI. The length of the CDR3 is 13 residues. CDR3 DNA sequence: TGTGCCAGCTCACTACCGGGACAAGTTCTGCAGTTCTTC. Protein product: CASSLPGQVLQFF.

V usage is TRBV6-5 and J usage is TRBJ1-2; D is possibly TRBD1 (6 bases). The V end was cut by 5 bases, the J end by 8 bases, with 15 bases between. The CDR3 covers 13 residues. Per the germline V gene, CDR1 is MNHEY and CDR2 is SVGAGI. The CDR3 loop is CASSRGTPWGYTF. Written as DNA, the CDR3 is TGTGCCAGCAGTCGAGGGACACCCTGGGGCTACACCTTC.

Concerning this clone itself: A read error may account for a junction end that differs from germline. The chain joins TRBV30 to TRBJ2-3; 8 bases fit TRBD1. CDR1 is GTSNPN, CDR2 SVGIG, per germline (reference sequence). The CDR3 is 12 residues long. The CDR3 sequence is CAWTTGGDAQYF. In nucleotides, the CDR3 is TGTGCCTGGACTACAGGGGGAGATGCGCAGTATTTT.

The V gene is TRBV5-4, the J gene TRBJ2-2; TRBD2 matches at 9 bases. V was clipped by 4 bases and J by 5 bases; unmatched bases: 18. The CDR3 is 19 amino acids. Germline V gene lookup returns CDR1 SGHNT and CDR2 YYREEE (reference sequence). The CDR3 sequence: CASSPMFGGRAEGTGELFF. As DNA, the CDR3 is TGTGCCAGCAGCCCAATGTTCGGCGGGAGGGCCGAAGGGACCGGGGAGCTGTTTTTT. Variable domain in full (rest from reference TRBV5-4 and TRBJ2-2): ETGVTQSPTHLIKTRGQQVTLRCSSQSGHNTVSWYQQALGQGPQFIFQYYREEENGRGNFPPRFSGLQFPNYSSELNVNALELDDSALYLCASSPMFGGRAEGTGELFFGEGSRLTVL.